A single sample gave rise to the 27 T cell receptor beta chains below, sequenced in a study of T cell responses to AZD1222 COVID-19 vaccine. TCRdb's copy holds only in-frame clones and misses some; the assay was immunoSEQ multiplex PCR. The sample records 140,000 to 150,000 clones, 88% being singletons. Sequenced material: peripheral blood, taken on day 0 of AZD1222 vaccination. All receptors derive from an adult in good health.

This rearrangement joins TRBV7-2 to TRBJ1-4; possible D gene TRBD1, 5 bases. The CDR3 extends over 16 amino acids. Trimming pared 7 bases from V and 2 bases from J, leaving 17 bases between. The germline gives CDR1 SGHTA, CDR2 FQGNSA. The CDR3 reads CASTPTPGGTNEKLFF. The DNA for the CDR3 is TGTGCCAGCACCCCCACCCCGGGGGGGACTAATGAAAAACTGTTTTTT.

This clone was seen a single time. The V call is TRBV7-9, the J call TRBJ2-6, with D maybe TRBD1 (6 bases). The CDR3 loop spans 17 amino acids. Looked up from germline, CDR1 is SEHNR and CDR2 is FQNEAQ (reference sequence). Trimming took off 5 bases at V and 0 bases at J, with 14 bases between the two ends. CDR3 protein: CASSATLQGSGANVLTF. CDR3 sequence (DNA): TGTGCCAGCAGCGCTACCCTACAGGGCTCTGGGGCCAACGTCCTGACTTTC.

The chain recombines TRBV7-9 with TRBJ1-2; D is uncertain. There are 13 residues in the CDR3. The germline V gene encodes CDR1 SEHNR and CDR2 FQNEAQ (reference sequence). The V gene lost 5 bases and the J gene lost 6 bases, with 13 bases spanning the gap. The CDR3 DNA reads as TGTGCCAGCAGCGTTCCCGGGAGGGATGGCTACACCTTC. It translates to CASSVPGRDGYTF.

The chain links TRBV18 to TRBJ1-2; tentative D call: TRBD1 (5 bases). The V gene's germline CDR1 is KGHSH and CDR2 LQKENI. The CDR3 length is 15 residues. Trimming left V 2 bases short and J 0 bases short, with 10 bases between. The DNA for the CDR3 is TGTGCCAGCTCACCAACAGGCAGGGCTAACTATGGCTACACCTTC. As protein: CASSPTGRANYGYTF.

The chain uses TRBV5-4 and TRBJ1-4; D is possibly TRBD1 (6 bases). CDR1 and CDR2 from the germline V gene are SGHNT and YYREEE (reference sequence). Trimming shortened V by 1 base and J by 7 bases, and 11 bases separated the two germline ends. This CDR3 region has 14 residues. CDR3 DNA: TGTGCCAGCAGCTTGCGGGGGGCGGGTGAAAAACTGTTTTTT. It specifies CASSLRGAGEKLFF.

This sequence joins TRBV29-1 and TRBJ2-3, with 9 bases that match TRBD2. The CDR3 sequence is 17 residues long. Trimming removed 4 bases from V and 8 bases from J; junction bases left unmatched: 19. Germline CDR1 SQVTM, CDR2 ANQGSEA. The chain's CDR3 is CSVGFFSGGSLKGTQYF. The CDR3 bases are TGCAGCGTTGGATTTTTTAGCGGGGGTTCCCTTAAGGGTACGCAGTATTTT.

The rearrangement links TRBV6-4 to TRBJ2-7; tentative D call: TRBD2 (6 bases). The CDR3 sequence is 16 residues long. Germline assignment: CDR1 MRHNA and CDR2 SNTAGT. Trimming took 0 bases from V and 3 from J, leaving 15 bases between them. The CDR3 region is CASSDSWGDPVYEQYF. DNA of the CDR3: TGTGCCAGCAGTGACTCTTGGGGGGACCCCGTCTACGAGCAGTACTTC.

The gene calls are TRBV10-2 and TRBJ2-2, with D unclear. The V end was cut by 7 bases, the J end by 4 bases, with 10 bases between. Germline CDR1 and CDR2: WSHSY and SAAADI. CDR3 length equals 13 residues. The CDR3 bases are TGCGCCAGCATTGTGGTGGGCACCGGGGAGCTGTTTTTT. It codes for CASIVVGTGELFF.

The chain couples TRBV7-2 to TRBJ2-2; D gene unclear. CDR3 length: 13 amino acids. The V end lost 3 bases, the J end lost 4 bases, and 6 bases lay between the germline ends. From germline, CDR1 is SGHTA and CDR2 FQGNSA. CDR3 DNA: TGTGCCAGCAGCTTTCGCAGCACCGGGGAGCTGTTTTTT. Translated, it gives CASSFRSTGELFF. The full variable domain, its missing parts supplied by reference TRBV7-2 and TRBJ2-2, is GAGVSQSPSNKVTEKGKDVELRCDPISGHTALYWYRQSLGQGLEFLIYFQGNSAPDKSGLPSDRFSAERTGGSVSTLTIQRTQQEDSAVYLCASSFRSTGELFFGEGSRLTVL.

The rearrangement uses TRBV5-1 and TRBJ1-4, with D uncertain. Germline CDR1 and CDR2: SGHRS and YFSETQ. The CDR3 totals 17 residues. Trimming shortened V by 0 bases and J by 5 bases, and 17 bases separated the two germline ends. DNA for the CDR3: TGCGCCAGCAGCTTGGCCGAACCAAACCGGCCCAATGAAAAACTGTTTTTT. Its translation: CASSLAEPNRPNEKLFF.

The count of this clone is one. The chain carries TRBV9 and TRBJ1-1, with 8 bases lining up with TRBD1. V lost 2 bases to trimming and J lost 7 bases; unmatched junction nucleotides: 19. Germline V gene data show CDR1 as SGDLS and CDR2 as YYNGEE. CDR3 length: 18 residues. CDR3 sequence (DNA): TGTGCCAGCAGCGTTTCGGGGCTTCAGGACAGGGCCAAAGGTGAAGCTTTCTTT. Residues: CASSVSGLQDRAKGEAFF.

V is TRBV27 and J is TRBJ1-2, with 7 bases identical to TRBD1. From germline, CDR1 is MNHEY and CDR2 SMNVEV (reference sequence). V trimming: 0 bases; J trimming: 6 bases; junction bases outside the gene matches: 7. CDR3 size: 15 residues. In nucleotides, the CDR3 is TGTGCCAGCAGTTTATCCCAGGGGGGTCGGGATGGCTACACCTTC. Amino acid sequence: CASSLSQGGRDGYTF.

This chain connects TRBV18 to TRBJ2-1; D is unresolved. Looked up from germline, CDR1 is KGHSH and CDR2 is LQKENI. Trimming removed 2 bases at V and 0 bases at J, with 5 bases between. This CDR3 comprises 14 residues. As DNA, the CDR3 is TGTGCCAGCTCACCAGCGAGCTCCTACAATGAGCAGTTCTTC. Encoded protein: CASSPASSYNEQFF.

V gene TRBV6-5 combines with J gene TRBJ1-1; no definite D call. Germline loops: CDR1 MNHEY, CDR2 SVGAGI. CDR3 length: 12 amino acids. The V end was cut by 8 bases, the J end by 0 bases, with 7 bases between. Written as DNA, the CDR3 is TGTGCCAGCGGGCAGGTGAACACTGAAGCTTTCTTT. Translating gives CASGQVNTEAFF.

The gene calls are TRBV19 and TRBJ1-2; D not resolved. Per germline, CDR1 LNHDA and CDR2 SQIVND (reference sequence). With 8 bases removed from V and 8 bases from J, the gap between germline ends came to 9 bases. The CDR3 has 10 amino acids. Here the CDR3 DNA reads TGTGCCAGTGGGCTGCACGGCTACACCTTC. This gives the protein CASGLHGYTF.

The V gene is TRBV12-3 or TRBV12-4, the J gene TRBJ1-1; D uncertain. This CDR3 is 13 amino acids long. Trimming shortened V by 3 bases and J by 2 bases, and 7 bases separated the two germline ends. The CDR3 nucleotides are TGTGCCAGCAGTTTGGAGGGCAACACTGAAGCTTTCTTT. It translates to CASSLEGNTEAFF.

The rearrangement links TRBV4-1 to TRBJ2-1; 9 bases match TRBD2. V lost 2 bases and J lost 7; bases outside the gene matches: 6. This CDR3 is built from 15 residues. Germline V gives CDR1 MGHRA, CDR2 YSYEKL. CDR3 bases: TGCGCCAGCAGCCAACCGGGACTAGCTCATAATGAGCAGTTCTTC. Its protein product is CASSQPGLAHNEQFF.

The rearrangement uses TRBV18 and TRBJ1-1; weak D call: TRBD1 (5 bases). In germline, CDR1 is KGHSH, CDR2 LQKENI. V dropped 1 base and J dropped 5 bases, with 17 bases sitting between them. The CDR3 consists of 16 residues. The CDR3 loop reads CASSPRGSTEGTEAFF. CDR3 coding DNA: TGTGCCAGCTCACCACGAGGATCGACAGAAGGTACTGAAGCTTTCTTT. Full variable domain (rest looked up from reference TRBV18 and TRBJ1-1): NAGVMQNPRHLVRRRGQEARLRCSPMKGHSHVYWYRQLPEEGLKFMVYLQKENIIDESGMPKERFSAEFPKEGPSILRIQQVVRGDSAAYFCASSPRGSTEGTEAFFGQGTRLTVV.

J is TRBJ1-5 and V is TRBV10-3, with unresolved D. The CDR3 runs to 13 residues. The germline CDR1 and CDR2 sequences are ENHRY and SYGVKD. Trimming removed 6 bases from V and 4 bases from J, with 10 bases in between. CDR3 nucleotides: TGTGCCATCAGGCAGGACCAAAATCAGCCCCAGCATTTT. As protein: CAIRQDQNQPQHF.

The rearrangement uses TRBV5-1 and TRBJ1-3; tentative D call: TRBD1 (6 bases). The V end lost 3 bases, the J end lost 1 base, and 11 bases lay between the germline ends. Germline values: CDR1 SGHRS, CDR2 YFSETQ. CDR3 length: 15 residues. The CDR3 loop is CASSSTGTSGNTIYF. The CDR3 bases are TGCGCCAGCAGCTCCACAGGGACGTCTGGAAACACCATATATTTT. Full variable domain (missing parts from reference TRBV5-1 and TRBJ1-3): KAGVTQTPRYLIKTRGQQVTLSCSPISGHRSVSWYQQTPGQGLQFLFEYFSETQRNKGNFPGRFSGRQFSNSRSEMNVSTLELGDSALYLCASSSTGTSGNTIYFGEGSWLTVV.

The chain carries TRBV28 and TRBJ1-1; 7 nucleotides line up with TRBD1. V trimming: 6 bases; J trimming: 7 bases; junction bases outside the gene matches: 17. Germline assignment: CDR1 MDHEN and CDR2 SYDVKM. This CDR3 region has 16 residues. In DNA, the CDR3 is TGTGCCAGCAGGGGGGGGACAGTCCCCGGAGTGAGTGAAGCTTTCTTT. Protein product: CASRGGTVPGVSEAFF.

The V call is TRBV7-2, the J call TRBJ2-5; 9 nucleotides line up with TRBD2. The germline V gene has CDR1 SGHTA and CDR2 FQGNSA. V trimming: 2 bases; J trimming: 4 bases; junction bases outside the gene matches: 5. This CDR3 region has 15 residues. As DNA, the CDR3 is TGTGCCAGCAGCTTAAATCGAGCGGGGGGAGAGACCCAGTACTTC. This translates into CASSLNRAGGETQYF. Supplemented by reference TRBV7-2 and TRBJ2-5, the full variable domain reads GAGVSQSPSNKVTEKGKDVELRCDPISGHTALYWYRQSLGQGLEFLIYFQGNSAPDKSGLPSDRFSAERTGGSVSTLTIQRTQQEDSAVYLCASSLNRAGGETQYFGPGTRLLVL.

The chain recombines TRBV29-1 with TRBJ2-5; D is possibly TRBD2 (6 bases). The germline V gene encodes CDR1 SQVTM and CDR2 ANQGSEA. The CDR3 is made up of 12 amino acids. The V end lost 7 bases, the J end lost 4 bases, and 13 bases lay between the germline ends. The CDR3 DNA follows: TGCAGCGCGTGGCCCGGGGGAGAGACCCAGTACTTC. It codes for CSAWPGGETQYF.

The rearrangement joins TRBV6-6 to TRBJ1-1; D might be TRBD1 (6 bases). CDR1 and CDR2 (germline): MNHNY, SVGAGI (reference sequence). Trimming took off 2 bases at V and 8 bases at J, with 15 bases between the two ends. The CDR3 contains 14 residues. This chain's CDR3 is CASSYPTPGQEAFF. In nucleotides, the CDR3 is TGTGCCAGCAGTTACCCGACTCCGGGACAAGAAGCTTTCTTT.

V usage is TRBV27 and J usage is TRBJ1-2, with D tentatively TRBD1 (6 bases). The ends were cut back, 3 bases at V and 4 bases at J, with 12 bases in the middle. This CDR3 has 14 amino acids. Germline V gene lookup returns CDR1 MNHEY and CDR2 SMNVEV (reference sequence). The CDR3 DNA sequence: TGTGCCAGCAGTTTGTCCGGGACACTCTATGGCTACACCTTC. It encodes CASSLSGTLYGYTF.

The rearrangement links TRBV18 to TRBJ1-5; D unresolved. The germline gives CDR1 KGHSH, CDR2 LQKENI. The CDR3 consists of 13 residues. Trimming stripped 4 bases from V and 2 bases from J, with 6 bases between. CDR3 protein: CASSQGGNQPQHF. For the CDR3, the DNA is TGTGCCAGCTCACAAGGCGGCAATCAGCCCCAGCATTTT.

The chain couples TRBV10-3 to TRBJ2-3; 11 nucleotides match TRBD2. V trimming: 2 bases; J trimming: 6 bases; junction bases outside the gene matches: 16. The germline CDR1 and CDR2 sequences are ENHRY and SYGVKD. The length of the CDR3 is 19 residues. The CDR3 spells CAISEPTGASGGRVDTQYF. As DNA, the CDR3 is TGTGCCATCAGTGAGCCAACGGGGGCTAGCGGGGGGAGGGTGGATACGCAGTATTTT.